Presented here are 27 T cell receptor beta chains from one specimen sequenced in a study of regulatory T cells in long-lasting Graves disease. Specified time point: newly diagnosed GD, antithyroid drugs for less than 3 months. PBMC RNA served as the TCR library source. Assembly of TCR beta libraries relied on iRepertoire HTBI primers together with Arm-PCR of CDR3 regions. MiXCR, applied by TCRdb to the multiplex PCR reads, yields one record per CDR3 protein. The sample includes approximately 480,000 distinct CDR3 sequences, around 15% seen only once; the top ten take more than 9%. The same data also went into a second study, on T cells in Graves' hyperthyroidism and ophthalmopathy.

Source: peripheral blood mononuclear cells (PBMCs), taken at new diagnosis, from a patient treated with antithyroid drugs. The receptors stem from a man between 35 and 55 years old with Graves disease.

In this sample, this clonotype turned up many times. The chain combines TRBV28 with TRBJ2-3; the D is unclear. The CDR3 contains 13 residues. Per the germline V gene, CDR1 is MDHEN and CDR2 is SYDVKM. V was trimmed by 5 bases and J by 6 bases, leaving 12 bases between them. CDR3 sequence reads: CASSQTQFDTQYF. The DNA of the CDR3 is TGTGCCAGCAGTCAGACCCAGTTCGATACGCAGTATTTT. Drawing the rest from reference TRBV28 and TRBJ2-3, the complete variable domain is DVKVTQSSRYLVKRTGEKVFLECVQDMDHENMFWYRQDPGLGLRLIYFSYDVKMKEKGDIPEGYSVSREKKERFSLILESASTNQTSMYLCASSQTQFDTQYFGPGTRLTVL.

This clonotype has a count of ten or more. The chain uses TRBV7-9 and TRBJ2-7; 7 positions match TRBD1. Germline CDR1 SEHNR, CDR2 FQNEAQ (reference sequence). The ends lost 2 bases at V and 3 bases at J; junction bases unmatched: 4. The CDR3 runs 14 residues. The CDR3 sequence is CASSLSGQSYEQYF. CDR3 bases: TGTGCCAGCAGCTTATCGGGACAGAGCTACGAGCAGTACTTC.

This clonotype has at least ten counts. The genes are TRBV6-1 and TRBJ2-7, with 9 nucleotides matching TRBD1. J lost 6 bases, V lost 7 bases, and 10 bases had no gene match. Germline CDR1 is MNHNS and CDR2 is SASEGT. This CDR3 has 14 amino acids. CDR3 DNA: TGTGCCAGCACCCCAGGGACAGGGAGGGGCGAGCAGTACTTC. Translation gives CASTPGTGRGEQYF.

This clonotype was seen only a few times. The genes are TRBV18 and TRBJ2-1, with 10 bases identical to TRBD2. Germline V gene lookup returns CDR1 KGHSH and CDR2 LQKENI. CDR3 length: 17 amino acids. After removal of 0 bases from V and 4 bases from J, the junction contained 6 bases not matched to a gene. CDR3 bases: TGTGCCAGCTCACCACCCCTAGCGGGAGCGTCGTACAATGAGCAGTTCTTC. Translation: CASSPPLAGASYNEQFF.

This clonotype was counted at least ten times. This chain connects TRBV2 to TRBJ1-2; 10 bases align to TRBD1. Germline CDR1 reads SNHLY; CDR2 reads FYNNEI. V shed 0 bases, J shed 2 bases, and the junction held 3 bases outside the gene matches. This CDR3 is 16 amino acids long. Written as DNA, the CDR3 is TGTGCCAGCAGTGAAGCAATGGGACAGGGGAACTATGGCTACACCTTC. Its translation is CASSEAMGQGNYGYTF. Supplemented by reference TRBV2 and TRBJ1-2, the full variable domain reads EPEVTQTPSHQVTQMGQEVILRCVPISNHLYFYWYRQILGQKVEFLVSFYNNEISEKSEIFDDQFSVERPDGSNFTLKIRSTKLEDSAMYFCASSEAMGQGNYGYTFGSGTRLTVV.

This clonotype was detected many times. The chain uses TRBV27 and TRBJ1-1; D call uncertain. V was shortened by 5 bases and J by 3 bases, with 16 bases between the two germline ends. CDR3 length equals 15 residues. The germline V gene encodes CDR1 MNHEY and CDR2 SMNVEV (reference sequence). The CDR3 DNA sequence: TGTGCCAGCAGTCCCTTGGGCCCGCAGGACACTGAAGCTTTCTTT. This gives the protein CASSPLGPQDTEAFF.

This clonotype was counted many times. For the CDR3, the DNA is TGTGCCAGCAGCCAAGGTCAAGCGGACGTCACCGGGGAGCTGTTTTTT. Translated, it gives CASSQGQADVTGELFF. The genes are TRBV3-1 and TRBJ2-2, with a possible D match to TRBD2 (5 bases). This CDR3 has 16 residues. The V end lost 1 base, the J end lost 4 bases, and 13 bases lay between the germline ends. CDR1 is LGHDT, CDR2 YNNKEL, per germline (reference sequence).

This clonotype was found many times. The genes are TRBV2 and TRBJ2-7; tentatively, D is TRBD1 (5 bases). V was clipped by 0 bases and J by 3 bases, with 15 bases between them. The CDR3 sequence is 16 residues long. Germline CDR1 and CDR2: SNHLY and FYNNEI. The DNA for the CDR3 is TGTGCCAGCAGTGAAGCGCTTCGACGGACAATCTACGAGCAGTACTTC. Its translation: CASSEALRRTIYEQYF.

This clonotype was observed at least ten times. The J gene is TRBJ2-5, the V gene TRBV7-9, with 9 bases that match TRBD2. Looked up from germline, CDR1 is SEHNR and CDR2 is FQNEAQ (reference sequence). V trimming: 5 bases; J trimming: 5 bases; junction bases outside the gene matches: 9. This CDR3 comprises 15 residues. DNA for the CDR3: TGTGCCAGCAGCGCAGGGACTAGCCCTGGGGAGACCCAGTACTTC. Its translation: CASSAGTSPGETQYF.

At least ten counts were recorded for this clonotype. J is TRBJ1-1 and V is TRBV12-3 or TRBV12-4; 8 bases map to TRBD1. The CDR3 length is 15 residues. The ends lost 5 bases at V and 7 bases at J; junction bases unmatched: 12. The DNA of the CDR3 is TGTGCCAGCAGTCAGCCGGGACAGGCGGTCCTTGAAGCTTTCTTT. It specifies CASSQPGQAVLEAFF.

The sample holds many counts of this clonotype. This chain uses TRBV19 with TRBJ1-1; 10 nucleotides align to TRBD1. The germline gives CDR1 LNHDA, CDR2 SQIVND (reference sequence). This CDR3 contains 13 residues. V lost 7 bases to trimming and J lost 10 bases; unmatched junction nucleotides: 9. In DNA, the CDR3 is TGTGCCAGTAATACGGATGACAGGGGGCGAGCTTTCTTT. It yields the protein CASNTDDRGRAFF. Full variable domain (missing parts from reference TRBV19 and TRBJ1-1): DGGITQSPKYLFRKEGQNVTLSCEQNLNHDAMYWYRQDPGQGLRLIYYSQIVNDFQKGDIAEGYSVSREKKESFPLTVTSAQKNPTAFYLCASNTDDRGRAFFGQGTRLTVV.

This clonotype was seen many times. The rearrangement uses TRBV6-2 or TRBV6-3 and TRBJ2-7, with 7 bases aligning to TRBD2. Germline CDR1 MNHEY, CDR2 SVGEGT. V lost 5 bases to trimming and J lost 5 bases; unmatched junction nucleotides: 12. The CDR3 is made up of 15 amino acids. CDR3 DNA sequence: TGTGCCAGCAGTGGAACTAGACTAGCATCCGACGAGCAGTACTTC. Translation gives CASSGTRLASDEQYF.

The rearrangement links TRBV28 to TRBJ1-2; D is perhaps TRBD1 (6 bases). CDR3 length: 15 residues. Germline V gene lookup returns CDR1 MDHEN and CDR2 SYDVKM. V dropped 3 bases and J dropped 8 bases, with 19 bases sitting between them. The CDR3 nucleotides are TGTGCCAGCAGTTTGTTTAGGACCGGGGGCAGGGGCTACACCTTC. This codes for CASSLFRTGGRGYTF.

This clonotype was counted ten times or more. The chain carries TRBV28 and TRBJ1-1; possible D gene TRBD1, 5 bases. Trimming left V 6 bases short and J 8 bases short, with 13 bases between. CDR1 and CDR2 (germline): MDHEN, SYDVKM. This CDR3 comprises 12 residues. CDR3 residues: CASREGRSEAFF. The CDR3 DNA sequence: TGTGCCAGCAGAGAGGGACGGTCAGAAGCTTTCTTT.

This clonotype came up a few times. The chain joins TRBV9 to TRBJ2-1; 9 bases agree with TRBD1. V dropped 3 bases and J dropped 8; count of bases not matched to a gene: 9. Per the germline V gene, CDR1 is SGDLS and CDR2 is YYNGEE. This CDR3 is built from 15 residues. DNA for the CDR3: TGTGCCAGCAGCGGCGCGGGACAGGGCTTCGATGAGCAGTTCTTC. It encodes CASSGAGQGFDEQFF.

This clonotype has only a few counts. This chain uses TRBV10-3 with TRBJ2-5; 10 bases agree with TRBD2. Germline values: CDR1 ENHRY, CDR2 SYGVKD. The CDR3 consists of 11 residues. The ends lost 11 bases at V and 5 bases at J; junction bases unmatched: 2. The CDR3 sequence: CALLAGETQYF. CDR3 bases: TGTGCCCTACTAGCGGGGGAGACCCAGTACTTC.

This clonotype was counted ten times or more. The CDR3 spells CASSRRLAGDTQYF. The CDR3 DNA reads as TGTGCCAGCAGCCGACGACTGGCGGGGGATACGCAGTATTTT. This sequence joins TRBV11-3 and TRBJ2-3; D perhaps matches TRBD2 (6 bases). The CDR3 sequence is 14 residues long. V shed 5 bases and J shed 6 bases, with 15 bases lying between them. The V gene's germline CDR1 is SGHNT and CDR2 YENEEA.

CDR3 in DNA: TGTGCCAGCAACCAAGCGGGCCCCTACAATGAGCAGTTCTTC. This encodes CASNQAGPYNEQFF. The chain has TRBV5-6 and TRBJ2-1; D might be TRBD2 (6 bases). The germline CDR1 and CDR2 sequences are SGHDT and YYEEEE. V lost 6 bases, J lost 2 bases, and 12 bases lay in between. This CDR3 is 14 amino acids long.

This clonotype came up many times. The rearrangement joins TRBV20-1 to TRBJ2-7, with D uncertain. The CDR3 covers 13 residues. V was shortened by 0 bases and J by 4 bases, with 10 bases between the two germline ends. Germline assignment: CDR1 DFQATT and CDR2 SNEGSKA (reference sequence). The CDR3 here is CSARDIHRYEQYF. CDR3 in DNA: TGCAGTGCTAGAGACATCCACAGATACGAGCAGTACTTC.

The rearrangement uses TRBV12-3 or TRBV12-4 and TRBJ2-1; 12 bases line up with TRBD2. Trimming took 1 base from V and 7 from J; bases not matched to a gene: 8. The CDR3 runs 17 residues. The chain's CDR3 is CASSLVTSGRWGNEQFF. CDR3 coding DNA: TGTGCCAGCAGTTTAGTGACTAGCGGGAGATGGGGTAATGAGCAGTTCTTC.

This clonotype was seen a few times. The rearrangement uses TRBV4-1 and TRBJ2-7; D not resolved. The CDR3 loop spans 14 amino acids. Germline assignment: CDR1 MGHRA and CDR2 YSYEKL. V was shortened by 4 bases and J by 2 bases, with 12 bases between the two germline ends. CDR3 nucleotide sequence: TGCGCCAGCAGCCCCCTTGGGTCAACCTACGAGCAGTACTTC. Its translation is CASSPLGSTYEQYF.

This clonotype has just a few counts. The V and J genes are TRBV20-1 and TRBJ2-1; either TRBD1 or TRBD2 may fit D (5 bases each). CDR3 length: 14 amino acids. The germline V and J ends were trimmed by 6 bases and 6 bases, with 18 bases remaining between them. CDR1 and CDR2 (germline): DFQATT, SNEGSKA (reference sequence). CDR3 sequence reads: CSAGPPGPLNEQFF. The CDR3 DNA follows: TGCAGTGCAGGGCCTCCGGGACCCCTCAATGAGCAGTTCTTC.

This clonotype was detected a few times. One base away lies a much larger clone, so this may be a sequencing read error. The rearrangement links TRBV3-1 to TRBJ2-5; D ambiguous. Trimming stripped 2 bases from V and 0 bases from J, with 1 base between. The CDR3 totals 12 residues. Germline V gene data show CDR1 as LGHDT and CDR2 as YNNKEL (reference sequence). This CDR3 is CASSQHQETQYF. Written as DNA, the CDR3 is TGTGCCAGCAGCCAACACCAAGAGACCCAGTACTTC.

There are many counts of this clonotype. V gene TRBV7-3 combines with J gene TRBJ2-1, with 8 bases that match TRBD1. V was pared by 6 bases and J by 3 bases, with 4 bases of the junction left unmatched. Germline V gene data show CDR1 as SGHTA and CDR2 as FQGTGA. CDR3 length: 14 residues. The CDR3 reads CASRITGGYNEQFF. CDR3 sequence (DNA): TGTGCCAGCAGAATCACAGGGGGCTACAATGAGCAGTTCTTC.

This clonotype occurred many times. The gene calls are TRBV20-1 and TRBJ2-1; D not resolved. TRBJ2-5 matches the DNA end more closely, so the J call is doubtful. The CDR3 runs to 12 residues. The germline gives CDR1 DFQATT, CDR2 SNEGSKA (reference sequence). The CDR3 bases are TGCAGTGCTAGAGGGACCCAGAAGACCCAGTACTTC. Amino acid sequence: CSARGTQKTQYF.

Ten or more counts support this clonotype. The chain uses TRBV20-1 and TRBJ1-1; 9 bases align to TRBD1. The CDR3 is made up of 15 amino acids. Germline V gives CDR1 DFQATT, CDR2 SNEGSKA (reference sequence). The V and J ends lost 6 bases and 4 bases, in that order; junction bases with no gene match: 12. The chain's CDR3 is CSAELSGTGLTEAFF. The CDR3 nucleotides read TGCAGTGCGGAACTCTCCGGGACAGGGCTCACTGAAGCTTTCTTT.

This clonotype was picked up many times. The CDR3 spells CASSHGTGAYEQYF. In nucleotides, the CDR3 is TGTGCCAGCAGCCACGGGACGGGCGCCTACGAGCAGTACTTC. This sequence joins TRBV13 and TRBJ2-7; D tentatively fits TRBD1 or TRBD2 (5 bases each). Trimming removed 5 bases at V and 2 bases at J, with 13 bases between. The CDR3 extends over 14 amino acids. Germline lookup yields CDR1 PRHDT and CDR2 FYEKMQ (reference sequence).